A selection of T cell receptor beta chains follows, all from one sample in a study of T cell responses to AZD1222 COVID-19 vaccine. Measured with immunoSEQ multiplex PCR; TCRdb has only the in-frame clones, and not every one. This table has around 100,000 clones, around nine tenths appearing once. Here the sequenced sample was peripheral blood, taken on day 0 of AZD1222 vaccination. The source is an adult in good health. CDR3s include the opening cysteine and the closing phenylalanine or tryptophan. A D gene is named only where the DNA matches it firmly.

V,D,J,CDR3
TRBV27,TRBD1,TRBJ2-4,CASSLGTGAVQYF
TRBV12-3/TRBV12-4,TRBD2,TRBJ2-5,CASSSGGEKTQYF
TRBV5-5,.,TRBJ1-2,CASSFLGTDYGYTF
TRBV27,.,TRBJ2-4,CASKKGGNIQYF
TRBV6-6,TRBD1,TRBJ2-5,CASSYGQGGGETQYF
TRBV7-2,.,TRBJ1-5,CASSFNSQPQHF
TRBV6-6,.,TRBJ1-4,CASSYRGGTDRRKLFF
TRBV3-1/TRBV3-2,TRBD1,TRBJ1-1,CASSSGQGAVEAFF
TRBV7-3,.,TRBJ2-5,CASRTDGLYQETQYF
TRBV24-1,.,TRBJ1-6,CATSDFSTAVSPLHF
TRBV7-2,.,TRBJ2-7,CASSLAQSDEQYF
TRBV14,.,TRBJ2-7,CASSQGAISSYEQYF
TRBV2,.,TRBJ1-5,CASTTGGDQPQHF